This T cell receptor (beta chain) stems from a study of control samples from healthy donors and cancer patients. This clone was seen only once. The method was immunoSEQ multiplex PCR; TCRdb's version includes in-frame clones alone and lacks a portion of them. The repertoire has about 200,000 clones, about 90% of them found once; the top ten carry over 1.5%. The CDR3 loop spans 17 amino acids. V lost 4 bases and J 0 bases, leaving 13 bases between the germline ends. Germline V lookup: CDR1 SNHLY, CDR2 FYNNEI. The chain combines TRBV2 with TRBJ2-6; weak D call: TRBD1 (7 bases). The receptor was derived from a man aged 25-45 years in good health. Sequencing was carried out using blood. The CDR3 DNA reads as TGTGCCAGCAGTGGGGCAGGGGGGTTCTCTGGGGCCAACGTCCTGACTTTC. As protein: CASSGAGGFSGANVLTF.